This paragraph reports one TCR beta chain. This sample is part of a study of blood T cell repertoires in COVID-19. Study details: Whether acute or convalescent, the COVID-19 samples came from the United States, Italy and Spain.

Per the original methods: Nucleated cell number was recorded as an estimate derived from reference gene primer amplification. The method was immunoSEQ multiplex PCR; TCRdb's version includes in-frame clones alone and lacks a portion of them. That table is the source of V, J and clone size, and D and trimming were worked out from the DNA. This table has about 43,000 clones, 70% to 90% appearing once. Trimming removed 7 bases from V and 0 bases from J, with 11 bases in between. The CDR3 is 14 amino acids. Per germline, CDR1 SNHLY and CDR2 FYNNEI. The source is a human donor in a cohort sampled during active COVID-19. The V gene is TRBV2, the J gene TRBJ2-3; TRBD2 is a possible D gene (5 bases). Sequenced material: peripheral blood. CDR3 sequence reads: CASNPERSTDTQYF. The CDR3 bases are TGTGCCAGCAATCCCGAGCGGAGCACAGATACGCAGTATTTT.